The present T cell receptor beta chain was sequenced within a study of blood T cell repertoires in COVID-19. As for the study in general: COVID-19 samples from acute and convalescent phases originated in the United States, Italy and Spain. The cDNA or gDNA used as material had been derived from T cells, B-cell-depleted T cells, or PBMCs.

Original analysis: Cell counts per sample came from amplifying reference gene primers. Using immunoSEQ multiplex PCR, the repertoire was profiled, and TCRdb retains in-frame clones only, with some absent. That table gives V, J and clone size, and the DNA gave D and trimming. The table includes roughly 200,000 clones, more than 70% detected once. The V and J ends lost 0 bases and 7 bases, in that order; junction bases with no gene match: 6. Germline V CDR1 and CDR2: MGHRA, YSYEKL. The CDR3 is made up of 14 amino acids. The TCR originated in a middle-aged man with active or convalescent COVID-19. Sequenced material: peripheral blood. The genes are TRBV4-1 and TRBJ2-7, with 7 bases that match TRBD2. In DNA, the CDR3 is TGCGCCAGCAGCCAAGAGGGGGGGTCTGAGGAGCAGTACTTC. It is translated as CASSQEGGSEEQYF.